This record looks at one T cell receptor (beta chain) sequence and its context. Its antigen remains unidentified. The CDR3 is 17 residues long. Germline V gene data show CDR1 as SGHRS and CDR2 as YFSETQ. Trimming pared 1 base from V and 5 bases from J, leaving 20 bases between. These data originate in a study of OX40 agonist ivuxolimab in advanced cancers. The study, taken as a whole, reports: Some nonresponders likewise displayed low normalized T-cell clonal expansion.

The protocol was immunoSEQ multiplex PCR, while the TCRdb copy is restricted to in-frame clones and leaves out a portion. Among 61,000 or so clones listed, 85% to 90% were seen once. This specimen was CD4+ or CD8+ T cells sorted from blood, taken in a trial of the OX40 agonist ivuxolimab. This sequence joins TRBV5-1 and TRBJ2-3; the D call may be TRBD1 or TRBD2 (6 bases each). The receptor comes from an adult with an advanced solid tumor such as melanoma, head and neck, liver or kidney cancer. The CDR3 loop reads CASSLTTGVTRGDTQYF. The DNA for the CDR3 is TGCGCCAGCAGCTTGACTACGGGGGTAACCAGGGGAGATACGCAGTATTTT.